This T cell receptor beta chain was found in a study of shared clonotypes between healthy human individuals. CDR3 size: 15 residues. From germline, CDR1 is SGHTA and CDR2 FQGNSA. Between the trimmed V and J ends, which lost 3 bases and 0 bases, there was a span of 10 bases. Every unsorted PBMC PCR replicate was loaded with around 270 ng DNA, approximately 30,000 T cell genomes. The method was immunoSEQ multiplex PCR; TCRdb's version includes in-frame clones alone and lacks a portion of them. The table has about half a million clones, almost 80% seen once; the top ten hold approximately 12%. The TCR originated in a woman in her thirties or forties in good health. Some clones in this sample may be carry-over from other donors' samples. The chain joins TRBV7-2 to TRBJ2-3; D may match TRBD1 or TRBD2 (5 bases each). Sequences were obtained from PBMCs. CDR3 DNA: TGTGCCAGCAGCTTTGGGGGAGTTAGCACAGATACGCAGTATTTT. Amino acids: CASSFGGVSTDTQYF.